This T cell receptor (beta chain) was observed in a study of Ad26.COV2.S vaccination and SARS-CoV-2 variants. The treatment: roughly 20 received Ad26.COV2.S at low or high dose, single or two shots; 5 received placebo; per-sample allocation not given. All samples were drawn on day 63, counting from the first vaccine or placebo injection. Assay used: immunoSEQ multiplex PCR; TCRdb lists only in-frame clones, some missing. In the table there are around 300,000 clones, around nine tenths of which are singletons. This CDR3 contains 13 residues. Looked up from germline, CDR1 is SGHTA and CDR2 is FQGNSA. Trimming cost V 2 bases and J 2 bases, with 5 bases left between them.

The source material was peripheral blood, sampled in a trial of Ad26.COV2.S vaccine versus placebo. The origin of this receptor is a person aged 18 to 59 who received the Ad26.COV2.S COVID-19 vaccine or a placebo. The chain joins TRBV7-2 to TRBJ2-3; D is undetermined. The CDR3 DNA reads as TGTGCCAGCAGCTTACTTCTCACAGATACGCAGTATTTT. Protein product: CASSLLLTDTQYF. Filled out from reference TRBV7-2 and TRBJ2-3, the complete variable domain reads GAGVSQSPSNKVTEKGKDVELRCDPISGHTALYWYRQSLGQGLEFLIYFQGNSAPDKSGLPSDRFSAERTGGSVSTLTIQRTQQEDSAVYLCASSLLLTDTQYFGPGTRLTVL.